The following is a T cell receptor beta chain sequence with its context. No antigen is known for it. These data originate in a study of naive and memory T cell subsets. General study findings and limits: Findings for naive and memory subsets could not be checked against ground truth. In naive cells, over 85% of TCR sequences were seen only once. Naive repertoires, especially CD8, held a few larger clonotypes, possibly memory cells re-expressing CD45RA.

V lost 6 bases to trimming and J lost 5 bases, with 17 bases between them. CDR3 length: 14 residues. Germline values: CDR1 MNHNY, CDR2 SVGAGI (reference sequence). Four subsets defined by CD45RA and CD27 were sorted after CD3, CD4, CD8 and live/dead staining. Both TRBC1 and TRBC2 were covered by a beta constant-region primer of two equimolar oligonucleotides. TCRdb passed the UMI-ligation and nested PCR reads through MiXCR, listing each CDR3 protein once. The sample lists 140,000 to 150,000 distinct CDR3 sequences, more than 15% occurring once. Sequenced input: naive CD4+ T cells from blood. This chain connects TRBV6-6 to TRBJ2-7; D uncertain. The source of this sequence is a human donor in good health. The CDR3 here is CASRSQNFNNEQYF. The CDR3 region has the DNA TGTGCCAGCAGGTCCCAGAACTTTAACAACGAGCAGTACTTC.